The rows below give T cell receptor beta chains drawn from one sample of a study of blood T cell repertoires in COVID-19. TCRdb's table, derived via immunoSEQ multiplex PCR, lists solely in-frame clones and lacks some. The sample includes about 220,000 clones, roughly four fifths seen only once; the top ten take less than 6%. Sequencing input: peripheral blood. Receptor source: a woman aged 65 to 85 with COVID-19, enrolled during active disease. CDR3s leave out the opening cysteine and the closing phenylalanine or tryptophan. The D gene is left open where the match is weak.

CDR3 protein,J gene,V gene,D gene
ASSLADMGYEQY,TRBJ2-7,TRBV6-5,.
ASTSGGAGANVLT,TRBJ2-6,TRBV6-5,.
ASIFHRGLGIWYGYT,TRBJ1-2,TRBV19,.
ASTNGGRARTDTQY,TRBJ2-3,TRBV28,TRBD2
ASFPGLAGEKQY,TRBJ2-7,TRBV18,TRBD2
ATSDPSGRVGEQF,TRBJ2-1,TRBV24-1,TRBD2
ASSLRGQGAASNQPQH,TRBJ1-5,TRBV5-6,TRBD1
ASSTTGLAGYEQY,TRBJ2-7,TRBV6-5,TRBD2
ASSPGQGVDEQY,TRBJ2-7,TRBV7-9,TRBD1
SASRGTVRGNTIY,TRBJ1-3,TRBV20-1,TRBD1
ASRTGLGNQPQH,TRBJ1-5,TRBV2,TRBD1
ASSLSGGMKF,TRBJ1-1,TRBV4-3,.
ASSQERLKHPESTGYYGYT,TRBJ1-2,TRBV3-1/TRBV3-2,TRBD1
ASTGDRGRSNPHSGYT,TRBJ1-2,TRBV2,TRBD1
ASRSDSYGYT,TRBJ1-2,TRBV5-1,.
ASSELGQSYGYT,TRBJ1-2,TRBV25-1,TRBD1
ASSPPGQGLTQF,TRBJ2-1,TRBV9,TRBD1
ASSQGLAGATGELF,TRBJ2-2,TRBV3-1/TRBV3-2,TRBD2
SVGTSTELF,TRBJ2-2,TRBV29-1,.
ASSLGQNYEQY,TRBJ2-7,TRBV27,.
ASSPQAGDPTDTQY,TRBJ2-3,TRBV7-2,TRBD2
ASSFSPLGTGELF,TRBJ2-2,TRBV5-1,.
ASRYSGNTIY,TRBJ1-3,TRBV19,.
ASSLRDRKGQPQH,TRBJ1-5,TRBV28,TRBD1
ASSQIRGLVNTIY,TRBJ1-3,TRBV4-1,.
ASSGGLDTIY,TRBJ1-3,TRBV28,.
ASSSPSGSEAF,TRBJ1-1,TRBV6-6,.
ASSGPIRTANEQF,TRBJ2-1,TRBV2,.
ASSRDRGPEAF,TRBJ1-1,TRBV28,TRBD1
ASSQDVASGYEQY,TRBJ2-7,TRBV4-2,TRBD2
ASRERRLADEQY,TRBJ2-7,TRBV2,.
ASSFVGGSNEKLF,TRBJ1-4,TRBV5-1,.
ASSLTGGDQPQH,TRBJ1-5,TRBV5-1,TRBD1
ASSTYYRDKNTEAF,TRBJ1-1,TRBV5-4,.
ASSLDSGRDEQF,TRBJ2-1,TRBV6-2/TRBV6-3,TRBD2
SANPGVPTEAF,TRBJ1-1,TRBV29-1,.
ATSQGTLMLAKNIQY,TRBJ2-4,TRBV2,.
ASSPDRTYGYT,TRBJ1-2,TRBV11-2,TRBD1